This T cell receptor beta chain was sequenced in a study of control samples from healthy donors and cancer patients. The CDR3 contains 13 residues. Germline V lookup: CDR1 MNHEY, CDR2 SMNVEV (reference sequence). V shed 5 bases and J 4 bases; nucleotides not matched to a gene: 4. The method was immunoSEQ multiplex PCR; TCRdb's version includes in-frame clones alone and lacks a portion of them. The table has around 68,000 clones, over 65% seen once. The TCR was taken from a woman aged 50 to 65 with lung cancer. The rearrangement links TRBV27 to TRBJ2-7, with 8 bases aligning to TRBD1. Sequenced input: PBMCs. The CDR3 nucleotides read TGTGCCAGCAGTCAGGACAGGGCTTACGAGCAGTACTTC. Amino acids: CASSQDRAYEQYF.